The rows below give T cell receptor beta chains drawn from one sample of a study of T cells of healthy individuals. MiXCR was run by TCRdb on the 5' RACE reads, yielding one entry per CDR3 protein. The sample yields about 96,000 distinct CDR3 sequences, roughly 18% seen once. The receptor source for this set is a human donor in good health. Each CDR3 is given with its conserved first and last residue. Each record gives: D gene, clone size, V gene, J gene, CDR3 DNA, CDR3 protein. D genes are given only for firm matches. Expanded clones are given a class, and other clones once, few, many or no size at all.

D gene: TRBD1
clone size: few
V gene: TRBV29-1
J gene: TRBJ1-2
CDR3 DNA: TGCAGTACGGGGACAGATCACACGGACGGCTACACCTTC
CDR3 protein: CSTGTDHTDGYTF

D gene: TRBD1
clone size: -
V gene: TRBV6-6
J gene: TRBJ2-5
CDR3 DNA: TGTGCCAGCAGTAACAGGGGCCCGGAGACCCAGTACTTC
CDR3 protein: CASSNRGPETQYF

D gene: -
clone size: -
V gene: TRBV24-1
J gene: TRBJ2-3
CDR3 DNA: TGTGCCACCAGTGATCCCGAACGCGGAGATACGCAGTATTTT
CDR3 protein: CATSDPERGDTQYF

D gene: -
clone size: few
V gene: TRBV20-1
J gene: TRBJ2-1
CDR3 DNA: TGCAGTGCTAGTGGGGCGCGGGGTAGCTCCTACAATGAGCAGTTCTTC
CDR3 protein: CSASGARGSSYNEQFF

D gene: -
clone size: -
V gene: TRBV12-3/TRBV12-4
J gene: TRBJ2-1
CDR3 DNA: TGTGCCAGCACCCCGGGACAACTTGGGAATGAGCAGTTCTTC
CDR3 protein: CASTPGQLGNEQFF

D gene: -
clone size: -
V gene: TRBV20-1
J gene: TRBJ1-2
CDR3 DNA: TGCAGTGCTAGAGCAGGGGCGGGCTATGGCTACACCTTC
CDR3 protein: CSARAGAGYGYTF

D gene: -
clone size: few
V gene: TRBV4-3
J gene: TRBJ2-3
CDR3 DNA: TGCGCCAGCAGCCAAGCGGGGGGCGTGGCAGATACGCAGTATTTT
CDR3 protein: CASSQAGGVADTQYF

D gene: -
clone size: few
V gene: TRBV18
J gene: TRBJ2-3
CDR3 DNA: TGTGCCAGCTCACCGACTGCTACAGATACGCAGTATTTT
CDR3 protein: CASSPTATDTQYF

D gene: TRBD2
clone size: many
V gene: TRBV3-1
J gene: TRBJ2-3
CDR3 DNA: TGTGCCAGCAGCCAAGAGAAACTAGCGGGCACAGATACGCAGTATTTT
CDR3 protein: CASSQEKLAGTDTQYF

D gene: -
clone size: many
V gene: TRBV29-1
J gene: TRBJ1-4
CDR3 DNA: TGCAGCGTTGGGAGAGGGCCTAATGAAAAACTGTTTTTT
CDR3 protein: CSVGRGPNEKLFF

D gene: -
clone size: -
V gene: TRBV28
J gene: TRBJ2-3
CDR3 DNA: -
CDR3 protein: CASSSSGATQYF

D gene: -
clone size: few
V gene: TRBV28
J gene: TRBJ2-6
CDR3 DNA: TGTGCCAGCAGGCGCTCCGGGGCCAACGTCCTGACTTTC
CDR3 protein: CASRRSGANVLTF

D gene: TRBD2
clone size: -
V gene: TRBV28
J gene: TRBJ2-7
CDR3 DNA: TGTGCCAGCAGTTTCCGGGGGGTCAGGCGGTACGAGCAGTACTTC
CDR3 protein: CASSFRGVRRYEQYF

D gene: -
clone size: few
V gene: TRBV10-3
J gene: TRBJ2-3
CDR3 DNA: TGTGCCACCTCCCCGGCCCTGGGGGAAAAGTTCCTTTATACGCAGTATTTT
CDR3 protein: CATSPALGEKFLYTQYF

D gene: TRBD1
clone size: -
V gene: TRBV2
J gene: TRBJ1-4
CDR3 DNA: TGTGCCAGCAGCCACAGGGGGACAGGGGTTACGAGTAATGAAAAACTGTTTTTT
CDR3 protein: CASSHRGTGVTSNEKLFF

D gene: TRBD2
clone size: many
V gene: TRBV12-3/TRBV12-4
J gene: TRBJ2-2
CDR3 DNA: TGTGCCAGCAGTTTGGGGGGAGGGGTAAGCACCGGGGAGCTGTTTTTT
CDR3 protein: CASSLGGGVSTGELFF

D gene: -
clone size: once
V gene: TRBV20-1
J gene: TRBJ1-1
CDR3 DNA: TGCACTATCCAACCCCTCGGGGGCGACACTGAAGCTTTCTTT
CDR3 protein: CTIQPLGGDTEAFF

D gene: -
clone size: many
V gene: TRBV6-5
J gene: TRBJ2-1
CDR3 DNA: TGTGCCAGCAGTTACTCGACGGGACCGAGGGATTACGAGCAGTTCTTC
CDR3 protein: CASSYSTGPRDYEQFF

D gene: -
clone size: few
V gene: TRBV28
J gene: TRBJ2-1
CDR3 DNA: TGTGCCAGCAGTTTATTGGCGGGTAGGCAGTTCTTC
CDR3 protein: CASSLLAGRQFF

D gene: -
clone size: -
V gene: TRBV20-1
J gene: TRBJ2-3
CDR3 DNA: TGCAGTGCTAGAGAGCGGGAATGGAGCACAGATACGCAGTATTTT
CDR3 protein: CSAREREWSTDTQYF

D gene: -
clone size: -
V gene: TRBV20-1
J gene: TRBJ2-3
CDR3 DNA: TGCAGTGCTGAGGGAGGGGGGGCCGCGGATACGCAGTATTTT
CDR3 protein: CSAEGGGAADTQYF

D gene: -
clone size: many
V gene: TRBV18
J gene: TRBJ1-1
CDR3 DNA: TGTGCCAGCTCACCACAGGGTTTTCAGACTGAAGCTTTCTTT
CDR3 protein: CASSPQGFQTEAFF

D gene: -
clone size: -
V gene: TRBV20-1
J gene: TRBJ2-3
CDR3 DNA: TGCAGTGCTAGTTTCGAGGTTGTAGATACGCAGTATTTT
CDR3 protein: CSASFEVVDTQYF

D gene: -
clone size: few
V gene: TRBV5-1
J gene: TRBJ2-7
CDR3 DNA: TGCGCCAGCAGCTTGGATGGAGCGGGCCTGAGCTCCTACGAGCAGTACTTC
CDR3 protein: CASSLDGAGLSSYEQYF

D gene: TRBD1
clone size: -
V gene: TRBV2
J gene: TRBJ2-5
CDR3 DNA: TGTGCCAGCAGCGCAGGACAGGAAGAGACCCAGTACTTC
CDR3 protein: CASSAGQEETQYF

D gene: -
clone size: -
V gene: TRBV18
J gene: TRBJ1-4
CDR3 DNA: TGTGCCAGCTCATATAACGCGGGCGAAAAACTGTTTTTT
CDR3 protein: CASSYNAGEKLFF

D gene: -
clone size: -
V gene: TRBV9
J gene: TRBJ2-3
CDR3 DNA: TGTGCCAGCAGCGCCGACCGGGGAAGCACAGATACGCAGTATTTT
CDR3 protein: CASSADRGSTDTQYF

D gene: TRBD1
clone size: -
V gene: TRBV3-1
J gene: TRBJ1-2
CDR3 DNA: TGTGCCAGCAGACTCGGACAGGGGTATGGCTACACCTTC
CDR3 protein: CASRLGQGYGYTF

D gene: -
clone size: -
V gene: TRBV20-1
J gene: TRBJ1-1
CDR3 DNA: TGCAGTGCTAGGAGGATGATTATGAACACTGAAGCTTTCTTT
CDR3 protein: CSARRMIMNTEAFF

D gene: -
clone size: few
V gene: TRBV7-9
J gene: TRBJ2-7
CDR3 DNA: TGTGCCAGCAGCGACTCGGACTACGAGCAGTACTTC
CDR3 protein: CASSDSDYEQYF

D gene: TRBD1
clone size: many
V gene: TRBV29-1
J gene: TRBJ1-2
CDR3 DNA: TGCAGCGCGGGACAGGGGGCCGACTATGGCTACACCTTC
CDR3 protein: CSAGQGADYGYTF

D gene: TRBD2
clone size: many
V gene: TRBV28
J gene: TRBJ2-1
CDR3 DNA: TGTGCCAGCAGTTCACAGGGGAGAGCGGGAGGTAGGGGTGAGCAGTTCTTC
CDR3 protein: CASSSQGRAGGRGEQFF

D gene: -
clone size: -
V gene: TRBV4-3
J gene: TRBJ1-5
CDR3 DNA: TGCGCCAGCAGCCAAGAGGCTTTTGTAGGGGATCAGCCCCAGCATTTT
CDR3 protein: CASSQEAFVGDQPQHF

D gene: TRBD2
clone size: few
V gene: TRBV12-3/TRBV12-4
J gene: TRBJ2-2
CDR3 DNA: TGTGCCAGCAGTTTAGGCGGGAGGGTCTACACCGGGGAGCTGTTTTTT
CDR3 protein: CASSLGGRVYTGELFF

D gene: TRBD2
clone size: -
V gene: TRBV4-3
J gene: TRBJ2-4
CDR3 DNA: TGCGCCAGCAGCCAAGATCCGGTACTAGCGGGGGGTGGAAACATTCAGTACTTC
CDR3 protein: CASSQDPVLAGGGNIQYF

D gene: -
clone size: many
V gene: TRBV30
J gene: TRBJ1-2
CDR3 DNA: TGTGCCTGGGAGGGCCCAAGCTATGGCTACACCTTC
CDR3 protein: CAWEGPSYGYTF

D gene: -
clone size: -
V gene: TRBV28
J gene: TRBJ2-1
CDR3 DNA: TGTGCCAGCAGTTTTATCAGGAATGAGCAGTTCTTC
CDR3 protein: CASSFIRNEQFF

D gene: TRBD1
clone size: few
V gene: TRBV6-6
J gene: TRBJ2-7
CDR3 DNA: TGTGCCAGCAATTCGCAGGGGGCTGACTTGAACGAGCAGTACTTC
CDR3 protein: CASNSQGADLNEQYF

D gene: -
clone size: -
V gene: TRBV19
J gene: TRBJ1-5
CDR3 DNA: TGTGCCAGTAGTATTTCCGATGGATATGGCAATCAGCCCCAGCATTTT
CDR3 protein: CASSISDGYGNQPQHF

D gene: TRBD1
clone size: few
V gene: TRBV29-1
J gene: TRBJ1-3
CDR3 DNA: TGCAGCGTAACGGACAGGGACGTGGCCACCATATATTTT
CDR3 protein: CSVTDRDVATIYF

D gene: -
clone size: -
V gene: TRBV3-1
J gene: TRBJ1-3
CDR3 DNA: TGTGCCAGCAGCCAAGATACGGGGGGTTACCGAAACACCATATATTTT
CDR3 protein: CASSQDTGGYRNTIYF

D gene: TRBD1
clone size: many
V gene: TRBV7-2
J gene: TRBJ1-5
CDR3 DNA: TGTGCCAGCAGCCGGGACAGGGGTAGCAATCAGCCCCAGCATTTT
CDR3 protein: CASSRDRGSNQPQHF

D gene: TRBD2
clone size: few
V gene: TRBV20-1
J gene: TRBJ2-5
CDR3 DNA: TGCAGTGCTCTTCGGACTAGCGCGGGGGAGACCCAGTACTTC
CDR3 protein: CSALRTSAGETQYF

D gene: -
clone size: -
V gene: TRBV7-8
J gene: TRBJ2-7
CDR3 DNA: TGTGCCAGCAGCCCAAGACTAGAAACCTACGAGCAGTACTTC
CDR3 protein: CASSPRLETYEQYF

D gene: -
clone size: once
V gene: TRBV28
J gene: TRBJ2-2
CDR3 DNA: TGTGCCAGCAGTTTTGTAAGCCCAAGGGGGACCGGGGAGCTGTTTTTT
CDR3 protein: CASSFVSPRGTGELFF

D gene: -
clone size: -
V gene: TRBV7-9
J gene: TRBJ2-7
CDR3 DNA: TGTGCCAGCAGCTACACAGCCTACGAGCAGTACTTC
CDR3 protein: CASSYTAYEQYF

D gene: -
clone size: few
V gene: TRBV27
J gene: TRBJ1-2
CDR3 DNA: TGTGCCAGCAGTTTAGTGGGAAACTATGGCTACACCTTC
CDR3 protein: CASSLVGNYGYTF

D gene: TRBD2
clone size: many
V gene: TRBV19
J gene: TRBJ2-3
CDR3 DNA: TGTGCCAGTAGTATTCAGGGCGGGAGAGGAACAGATACGCAGTATTTT
CDR3 protein: CASSIQGGRGTDTQYF

D gene: TRBD1
clone size: -
V gene: TRBV5-1
J gene: TRBJ2-5
CDR3 DNA: TGCGCCAGCAGCTTGGTTGGACAGGTCTCTGAGACCCAGTACTTC
CDR3 protein: CASSLVGQVSETQYF

D gene: TRBD1
clone size: many
V gene: TRBV29-1
J gene: TRBJ1-3
CDR3 DNA: TGCAGCGTCCTGGACAGGGATGCAAACACCATATATTTT
CDR3 protein: CSVLDRDANTIYF

D gene: -
clone size: few
V gene: TRBV14
J gene: TRBJ2-2
CDR3 DNA: TGTGCCAGCAGCCAAGTGGTGGGCAGTGCGAACACCGGGGAGCTGTTTTTT
CDR3 protein: CASSQVVGSANTGELFF

D gene: TRBD2
clone size: many
V gene: TRBV2
J gene: TRBJ2-7
CDR3 DNA: TGTGCCAGCAGTCCTCTGACTAGCTCTGGCGAGCAGTACTTC
CDR3 protein: CASSPLTSSGEQYF

D gene: -
clone size: -
V gene: TRBV5-5
J gene: TRBJ1-4
CDR3 DNA: TGTGCCAGCAGCTTGGTCCCACTTCGGATCGCAACTAATGAAAAACTGTTTTTT
CDR3 protein: CASSLVPLRIATNEKLFF

D gene: -
clone size: few
V gene: TRBV24-1
J gene: TRBJ2-5
CDR3 DNA: TGTGCCACCAGTGATCCAGGAACAACCCATCAAGAGACCCAGTACTTC
CDR3 protein: CATSDPGTTHQETQYF

D gene: -
clone size: -
V gene: TRBV19
J gene: TRBJ2-7
CDR3 DNA: TGTGCCAGTAGCCCGGGACTGAGTTCCTACGAGCAGTACTTC
CDR3 protein: CASSPGLSSYEQYF